These 5 T cell receptor beta chains were all obtained from the same sample, sequenced in a study of technical replicates of blood from several donors. Profiling relied on immunoSEQ multiplex PCR, and the TCRdb table lists in-frame clones only, not all of them. The top ten hold around 0.4% of the sample, which has 74,000 or so clones, 85% to 95% seen once. Sequencing was performed on T cells isolated from PBMCs. Receptors were obtained from a human donor in good health.

The genes are TRBV7-8 and TRBJ2-7; 9 bases align to TRBD2. The CDR3 extends over 16 amino acids. After removal of 1 base from V and 5 bases from J, the junction contained 9 bases not matched to a gene. Per germline, CDR1 SGHVS and CDR2 FQNEAQ. CDR3 nucleotide sequence: TGTGCCAGCAGCTTAGGGGTTTCGCGACTAGCGGACGAGCAGTACTTC. This sequence encodes CASSLGVSRLADEQYF.

The chain uses TRBV27 and TRBJ1-5; D is uncertain. This CDR3 has 17 residues. The germline V gene has CDR1 MNHEY and CDR2 SMNVEV (reference sequence). The V and J ends lost 0 bases and 4 bases respectively, with 16 bases between them. The CDR3, as DNA: TGTGCCAGCAGTTTATCGGGCGGGCGCTTTCAAAATCAGCCCCAGCATTTT. Translating it yields CASSLSGGRFQNQPQHF.

The chain employs TRBV6-5 and TRBJ2-1, with a weak D call TRBD1 (5 bases). The V end was cut by 6 bases, the J end by 5 bases, with 14 bases between. Per germline, CDR1 MNHEY and CDR2 SVGAGI. The CDR3 runs 14 residues. The CDR3 DNA reads as TGTGCCAGCAGAAGGGGCAAGACCGACAATGAGCAGTTCTTC. Translation gives CASRRGKTDNEQFF.

V gene TRBV5-1 combines with J gene TRBJ2-7; unclear D gene. CDR1 is SGHRS, CDR2 YFSETQ, per germline. The CDR3 covers 13 residues. V lost 1 base and J lost 0, with 5 bases in between. The chain's CDR3 is CASSLYNSYEQYF. Written as DNA, the CDR3 is TGCGCCAGCAGCTTGTACAACTCCTACGAGCAGTACTTC.

The chain carries TRBV6-6 and TRBJ2-7; D possibly corresponds to TRBD2 (5 bases). The CDR3 contains 14 residues. CDR1 MNHNY and CDR2 SVGAGI come from the germline V gene (reference sequence). CDR3 coding DNA: TGTTCCTCCTCGCGGACTGGAATGACTTACGAGCAGTACTTC. The encoded protein is CSSSRTGMTYEQYF.